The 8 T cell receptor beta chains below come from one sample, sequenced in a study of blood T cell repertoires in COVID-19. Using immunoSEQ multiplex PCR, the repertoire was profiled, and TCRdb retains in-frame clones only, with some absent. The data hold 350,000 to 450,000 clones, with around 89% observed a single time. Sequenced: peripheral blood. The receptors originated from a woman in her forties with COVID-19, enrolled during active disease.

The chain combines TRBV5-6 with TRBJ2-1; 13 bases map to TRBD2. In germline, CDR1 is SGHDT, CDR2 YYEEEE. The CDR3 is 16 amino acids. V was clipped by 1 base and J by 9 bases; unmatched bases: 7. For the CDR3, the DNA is TGTGCCAGCAGCTTGTCCAAGACTAGCGGGGGGCGTGAGCAGTTCTTC. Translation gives CASSLSKTSGGREQFF.

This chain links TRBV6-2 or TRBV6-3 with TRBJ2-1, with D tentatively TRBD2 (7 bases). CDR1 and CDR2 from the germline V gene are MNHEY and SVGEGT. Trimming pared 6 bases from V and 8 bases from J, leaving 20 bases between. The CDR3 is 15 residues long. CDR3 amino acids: CASRPSGGRGDEQFF. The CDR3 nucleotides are TGTGCCAGCAGACCTTCAGGAGGGAGGGGGGATGAGCAGTTCTTC.

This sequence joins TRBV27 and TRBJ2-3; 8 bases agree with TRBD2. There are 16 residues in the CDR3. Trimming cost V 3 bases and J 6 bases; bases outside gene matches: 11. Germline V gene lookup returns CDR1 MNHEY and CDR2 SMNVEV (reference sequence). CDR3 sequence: CASSFLGLASPDTQYF. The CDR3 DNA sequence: TGTGCCAGCAGTTTTTTAGGACTAGCTTCTCCCGATACGCAGTATTTT.

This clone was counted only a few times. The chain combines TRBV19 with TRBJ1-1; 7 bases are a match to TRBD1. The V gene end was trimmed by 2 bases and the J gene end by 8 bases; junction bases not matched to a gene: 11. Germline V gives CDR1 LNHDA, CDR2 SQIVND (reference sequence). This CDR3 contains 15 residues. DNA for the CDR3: TGTGCCAGTAGTATACACCCCCGGGACAGAGAAGAAGCTTTCTTT. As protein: CASSIHPRDREEAFF.

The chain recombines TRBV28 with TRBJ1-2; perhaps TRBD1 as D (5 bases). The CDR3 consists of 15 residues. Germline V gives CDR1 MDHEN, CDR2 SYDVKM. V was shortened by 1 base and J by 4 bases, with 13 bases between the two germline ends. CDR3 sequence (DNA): TGTGCCAGCAGTTTATCCTCGTCAGGGATCTATGGCTACACCTTC. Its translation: CASSLSSSGIYGYTF.

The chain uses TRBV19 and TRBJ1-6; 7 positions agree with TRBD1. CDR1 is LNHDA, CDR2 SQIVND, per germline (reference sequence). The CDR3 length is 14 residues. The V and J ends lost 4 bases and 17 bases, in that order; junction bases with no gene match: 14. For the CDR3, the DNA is TGTGCCAGTAGTAGGCGCAGGGGGGAAGACCAGATCCACTTT. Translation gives CASSRRRGEDQIHF.

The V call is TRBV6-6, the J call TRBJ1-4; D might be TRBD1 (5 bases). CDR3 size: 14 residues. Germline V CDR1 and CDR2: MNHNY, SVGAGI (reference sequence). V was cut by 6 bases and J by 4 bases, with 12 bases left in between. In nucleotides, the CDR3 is TGTGCCAGCAGACTGCGACAGATTAATGAAAAACTGTTTTTT. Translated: CASRLRQINEKLFF.

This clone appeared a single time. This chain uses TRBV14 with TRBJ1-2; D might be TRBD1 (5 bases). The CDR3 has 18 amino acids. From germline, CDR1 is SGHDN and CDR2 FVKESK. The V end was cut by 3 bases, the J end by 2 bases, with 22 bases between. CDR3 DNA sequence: TGTGCCAGCAGCCACGCCATACCTAGGGGCAGAACAAACTATGGCTACACCTTC. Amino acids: CASSHAIPRGRTNYGYTF.